The clone carrying this TCR beta chain was picked up a small number of times. Its antigen is as yet unknown. The V and J ends lost 3 bases and 0 bases, in that order; junction bases with no gene match: 3. Germline assignment: CDR1 MNHEY and CDR2 SMNVEV (reference sequence). There are 15 residues in the CDR3. PCR was performed a second time for about 6 to 12 cycles using a sample-barcoded 5' primer and a J-beta primer mix. Each CDR3 protein gets one entry after TCRdb re-called the 5' RACE reads with MiXCR. Found here are roughly 1,300,000 distinct CDR3 sequences, approximately 59% of them singletons; the top ten hold over 6.5%. This specimen belongs to a study of blood T cells in healthy people across ages. Study-level background: T cells yielded about one barcoded beta molecule per two cells through template switching.

Regarding the study as a whole: Estimates of diversity drawn from one million T cells were considered underestimates.

The sample comprised blood. The chain joins TRBV27 to TRBJ2-7; 9 bases agree with TRBD2. The origin of this receptor is a man in his late teens or twenties in good health. This CDR3 is CASSFLAGSSYEQYF. The CDR3 DNA reads TGTGCCAGCAGTTTTCTAGCGGGGAGCTCCTACGAGCAGTACTTC.